The rows below give T cell receptor beta chains drawn from one sample of a study of CD4 T cells in relation to SARS-CoV-2 and coronaviruses. These receptors have no identified antigens. This table comes from immunoSEQ multiplex PCR, and its TCRdb copy is limited to in-frame clones, with some not included. The repertoire holds 18,000 or so clones, with almost 80% as singletons. The sequenced sample was CD4+ T cells from PBMCs, cultured in vitro. These receptors were taken from a human donor in good health. Both conserved end residues are part of each CDR3. Each record gives: J gene, clone size, D gene, V gene, CDR3 DNA, CDR3 protein. A D gene is named only where the DNA matches it firmly. Size is stated for part of the rows, as once, few or many counts, or as a class when the clone is expanded.

J gene: TRBJ2-7; clone size: few; D gene: TRBD1; V gene: TRBV30; CDR3 DNA: TGTGCCTTTCTCCGGGACAGGGGGTACGAGCAGTACTTC; CDR3 protein: CAFLRDRGYEQYF
J gene: TRBJ2-1; clone size: few; D gene: NA; V gene: TRBV11-1; CDR3 DNA: TGTGCCAGCAGCCCCCAGGGGCATTACAATGAGCAGTTCTTC; CDR3 protein: CASSPQGHYNEQFF
J gene: TRBJ2-6; clone size: large; D gene: NA; V gene: TRBV6-6; CDR3 DNA: TGTGCCAGCAGCGTCTTCTCTGGGGCCAACGTCCTGACTTTC; CDR3 protein: CASSVFSGANVLTF
J gene: TRBJ2-5; clone size: NA; D gene: NA; V gene: TRBV10-1; CDR3 DNA: TGCGCCAGCAGTGATGGGGGGACGGGGACCCAGTACTTC; CDR3 protein: CASSDGGTGTQYF
J gene: TRBJ1-2; clone size: NA; D gene: TRBD1; V gene: TRBV2; CDR3 DNA: TGTGCCAGCAGTCGGGACAGTAACTATGGCTACACCTTC; CDR3 protein: CASSRDSNYGYTF
J gene: TRBJ2-3; clone size: NA; D gene: NA; V gene: TRBV5-1; CDR3 DNA: TGCGCCAGCAGCTTGGCCCCCGGGGGTGGGGATACGCAGTATTTT; CDR3 protein: CASSLAPGGGDTQYF
J gene: TRBJ2-3; clone size: NA; D gene: NA; V gene: TRBV4-1; CDR3 DNA: TGCGCCAGCAGCCAAGATTGGGGTACAGATACGCAGTATTTT; CDR3 protein: CASSQDWGTDTQYF
J gene: TRBJ2-5; clone size: NA; D gene: NA; V gene: TRBV21-1; CDR3 DNA: TGTGCCAGCAGCAAAGAGACCCAGTACTTC; CDR3 protein: CASSKETQYF
J gene: TRBJ2-1; clone size: NA; D gene: TRBD2; V gene: TRBV6-4; CDR3 DNA: TGTGCCAGCAGTGACTCCGGGACTAGCGGGAGCAATGAGCAGTTCTTC; CDR3 protein: CASSDSGTSGSNEQFF
J gene: TRBJ2-7; clone size: NA; D gene: NA; V gene: TRBV3-1/TRBV3-2; CDR3 DNA: TGTGCCAGCAGCCAAGCCGTGGGAGCCTACGAGCAGTACTTC; CDR3 protein: CASSQAVGAYEQYF
J gene: TRBJ1-1; clone size: NA; D gene: NA; V gene: TRBV7-9; CDR3 DNA: TGTGCCAGCAGCCCCCGTGCAGGGATGGACACTGAAGCTTTCTTT; CDR3 protein: CASSPRAGMDTEAFF
J gene: TRBJ2-1; clone size: NA; D gene: NA; V gene: TRBV29-1; CDR3 DNA: TGCAGCGTTTCCGAATACAATGAGCAGTTCTTC; CDR3 protein: CSVSEYNEQFF
J gene: TRBJ2-6; clone size: NA; D gene: NA; V gene: TRBV27; CDR3 DNA: TGTGCCAGCAGTTTCGGCCTAGGCGGGGCCAACGTCCTGACTTTC; CDR3 protein: CASSFGLGGANVLTF
J gene: TRBJ2-1; clone size: few; D gene: NA; V gene: TRBV18; CDR3 DNA: TGTGCCAGCTCTCAAGATAGACCGCCCCAAAATGAGCAGTTCTTC; CDR3 protein: CASSQDRPPQNEQFF
J gene: TRBJ1-1; clone size: NA; D gene: TRBD1; V gene: TRBV5-1; CDR3 DNA: TGCGCCAGCAGCTGGGACAGGACCGCTGAAGCTTTCTTT; CDR3 protein: CASSWDRTAEAFF
J gene: TRBJ2-3; clone size: NA; D gene: TRBD2; V gene: TRBV30; CDR3 DNA: TGTGCCTGTTCCGGGACTAGCGGGAGGGCAGATACGCAGTATTTT; CDR3 protein: CACSGTSGRADTQYF
J gene: TRBJ1-2; clone size: NA; D gene: NA; V gene: TRBV5-6; CDR3 DNA: TGTGCCAGCAGCTTTAGGACCCTAAATGGCTACACCTTC; CDR3 protein: CASSFRTLNGYTF
J gene: TRBJ1-2; clone size: NA; D gene: NA; V gene: TRBV9; CDR3 DNA: TGTGCCAGCAGCCCGGACGGGTATGGGGATGGCTACACCTTC; CDR3 protein: CASSPDGYGDGYTF
J gene: TRBJ2-3; clone size: NA; D gene: NA; V gene: TRBV18; CDR3 DNA: TGTGCCAGCTCACCCACGGAGGGCCTAATAGATACGCAGTATTTT; CDR3 protein: CASSPTEGLIDTQYF
J gene: TRBJ1-5; clone size: NA; D gene: NA; V gene: TRBV30; CDR3 DNA: TGTGCCTGGAGTGTACGGGGGATTAGCAATCAGCCCCAGCATTTT; CDR3 protein: CAWSVRGISNQPQHF
J gene: TRBJ1-4; clone size: few; D gene: TRBD1; V gene: TRBV19; CDR3 DNA: TGTGCCAGTGGGACAGGTCATAATGAAAAACTGTTTTTT; CDR3 protein: CASGTGHNEKLFF
J gene: TRBJ1-2; clone size: NA; D gene: TRBD1; V gene: TRBV6-5; CDR3 DNA: TGTGCCAGCGGACAGGTTCTCAACTATGGCTACACCTTC; CDR3 protein: CASGQVLNYGYTF
J gene: TRBJ1-1; clone size: NA; D gene: TRBD1; V gene: TRBV7-9; CDR3 DNA: TGTGCCAGCAGCTTACCTAGACAGGGAATGAACACTGAAGCTTTCTTT; CDR3 protein: CASSLPRQGMNTEAFF
J gene: TRBJ1-1; clone size: NA; D gene: NA; V gene: TRBV5-4; CDR3 DNA: TGTGCCAGCAGCTTGAGGGGAACTGAAGCTTTCTTT; CDR3 protein: CASSLRGTEAFF
J gene: TRBJ1-6; clone size: once; D gene: NA; V gene: TRBV4-1; CDR3 DNA: TGCGCCAGCAGCCAAGGCGGGCTGATAGTTTATTCACCCCTCCACTTT; CDR3 protein: CASSQGGLIVYSPLHF
J gene: TRBJ2-5; clone size: NA; D gene: TRBD1; V gene: TRBV18; CDR3 DNA: TGTGCCAGCTCACCACCAACAGGGGGCTCAGAGACCCAGTACTTC; CDR3 protein: CASSPPTGGSETQYF
J gene: TRBJ2-3; clone size: NA; D gene: NA; V gene: TRBV10-3; CDR3 DNA: TGTGCCATCAGTGAGTCGAAGGGAAGCACAGATACGCAGTATTTT; CDR3 protein: CAISESKGSTDTQYF
J gene: TRBJ2-3; clone size: NA; D gene: NA; V gene: TRBV28; CDR3 DNA: TGTGCCAGCAGTTTGGGCGGAACCACAGATACGCAGTATTTT; CDR3 protein: CASSLGGTTDTQYF
J gene: TRBJ1-5; clone size: NA; D gene: NA; V gene: TRBV6-5; CDR3 DNA: TGTGCCAGCAGTTACAATCCTCCAGGGGACACTCCCCAGCATTTT; CDR3 protein: CASSYNPPGDTPQHF
J gene: TRBJ2-7; clone size: NA; D gene: TRBD1; V gene: TRBV7-4; CDR3 DNA: TGTGCCAGCAGTCCGGGACAGGGTGCCTACGAGCAGTACTTC; CDR3 protein: CASSPGQGAYEQYF
J gene: TRBJ2-5; clone size: NA; D gene: TRBD1; V gene: TRBV27; CDR3 DNA: TGTGCCAGCAGGGGACAGGGTCAAGAGACCCAGTACTTC; CDR3 protein: CASRGQGQETQYF
J gene: TRBJ2-3; clone size: once; D gene: TRBD1; V gene: TRBV5-4; CDR3 DNA: TGTGCCAGCAGCTCAGGGACAGTTAGCACAGATACGCAGTATTTT; CDR3 protein: CASSSGTVSTDTQYF
J gene: TRBJ1-5; clone size: NA; D gene: NA; V gene: TRBV4-1; CDR3 DNA: TGCGCCAGCAGCCACCTAGGTGGCGGCCCCCATAGCAATCAGCCCCAGCATTTT; CDR3 protein: CASSHLGGGPHSNQPQHF
J gene: TRBJ2-7; clone size: NA; D gene: TRBD2; V gene: TRBV6-1; CDR3 DNA: TGTGCCAGCAGTGATGGACTAGAAGGCTCCTACGAGCAGTACTTC; CDR3 protein: CASSDGLEGSYEQYF
J gene: TRBJ2-1; clone size: NA; D gene: NA; V gene: TRBV5-8; CDR3 DNA: TGTGCCAGCAGCTTGATACAGAACAATGAGCAGTTCTTC; CDR3 protein: CASSLIQNNEQFF
J gene: TRBJ2-2; clone size: few; D gene: NA; V gene: TRBV4-1; CDR3 DNA: TGCGCCAGCAGCCAAGAGCTCGGATTACCGACCGGGGAGCTGTTTTTT; CDR3 protein: CASSQELGLPTGELFF
J gene: TRBJ2-3; clone size: NA; D gene: NA; V gene: TRBV3-1/TRBV3-2; CDR3 DNA: TGTGCCAGCAGCCCCCGTAGCGGCAATGCCGCGGATACGCAGTATTTT; CDR3 protein: CASSPRSGNAADTQYF
J gene: TRBJ2-7; clone size: NA; D gene: NA; V gene: TRBV28; CDR3 DNA: TGTGCCAGCTTTGGGACTCACGAGCAGTACTTC; CDR3 protein: CASFGTHEQYF
J gene: TRBJ2-2; clone size: NA; D gene: NA; V gene: TRBV24-1; CDR3 DNA: TGTGCCACCAGTGATTTGCACAGCCCTTTCACCGGGGAGCTGTTTTTT; CDR3 protein: CATSDLHSPFTGELFF
J gene: TRBJ2-3; clone size: hyperexpanded; D gene: NA; V gene: TRBV7-2; CDR3 DNA: TGTGCCAGCAGTTCTTACCTTGATACGCAGTATTTT; CDR3 protein: CASSSYLDTQYF
J gene: TRBJ1-5; clone size: few; D gene: NA; V gene: TRBV6-1; CDR3 DNA: TGTGCCAGCAGTGAAGTGGGGATCAGCAATCAGCCCCAGCATTTT; CDR3 protein: CASSEVGISNQPQHF
J gene: TRBJ1-1; clone size: NA; D gene: NA; V gene: TRBV25-1; CDR3 DNA: TGTGCCAGCAGTAGTACAGGGAACACTGAAGCTTTCTTT; CDR3 protein: CASSSTGNTEAFF